This entry lists 19 T cell receptor beta chains sequenced from one sample in a study of OX40 agonist ivuxolimab in advanced cancers. Clones were sequenced by immunoSEQ multiplex PCR, and TCRdb holds only the in-frame ones, with some missing. Among fewer than 55,000 clones, 80% to 90% were seen once, and the ten largest hold about 14%. The starting material was CD4+ or CD8+ T cells sorted from blood, obtained in a trial of the OX40 agonist ivuxolimab. These receptors were obtained from an adult with an advanced solid tumor such as melanoma, head and neck, liver or kidney cancer.

The V call is TRBV7-9, the J call TRBJ1-2, with TRBD1 matching 8 bases. Germline lookup yields CDR1 SEHNR and CDR2 FQNEAQ (reference sequence). The CDR3 is made up of 16 amino acids. The V gene end was trimmed by 5 bases and the J gene end by 8 bases; junction bases not matched to a gene: 16. This CDR3 reads CASSPGAGGSLGGYTF. The CDR3 DNA follows: TGTGCCAGCAGCCCTGGGGCAGGGGGCTCCCTAGGAGGCTACACCTTC. The full variable domain, completed using reference TRBV7-9 and TRBJ1-2, is DTGVSQNPRHKITKRGQNVTFRCDPISEHNRLYWYRQTLGQGPEFLTYFQNEAQLEKSRLLSDRFSAERPKGSFSTLEIQRTEQGDSAMYLCASSPGAGGSLGGYTFGSGTRLTVV.

The chain carries TRBV7-6 and TRBJ2-5; the D gene is possibly TRBD2 (6 bases). Trimming removed 3 bases at V and 1 base at J, with 9 bases between. CDR1 SGHVS and CDR2 FNYEAQ come from the germline V gene. The CDR3 has 14 residues. CDR3 loop: CASSFGGSQETQYF. CDR3 nucleotide sequence: TGTGCCAGCAGCTTTGGGGGGTCCCAAGAGACCCAGTACTTC.

The chain carries TRBV6-1 and TRBJ1-5; tentatively, D is TRBD1 (6 bases). V gave up 2 bases and J gave up 2 bases, with 19 bases separating them. This CDR3 region has 18 residues. CDR1 and CDR2 from the germline V gene are MNHNS and SASEGT. The CDR3 DNA is TGTGCCAGCAGTGAACTTGGCACAGGGAAAATAGGCAATCAGCCCCAGCATTTT. This gives the protein CASSELGTGKIGNQPQHF.

The chain combines TRBV27 with TRBJ1-5; D is unresolved. CDR3 length: 13 amino acids. In germline, CDR1 is MNHEY, CDR2 SMNVEV (reference sequence). V dropped 5 bases and J dropped 3 bases, with 8 bases sitting between them. DNA of the CDR3: TGTGCCAGCAGTATCGACTACAATCAGCCCCAGCATTTT. This gives the protein CASSIDYNQPQHF.

In this sample, this clone turned up once. This chain links TRBV5-1 with TRBJ1-2, with D unresolved. The CDR3 contains 15 residues. The germline V gene encodes CDR1 SGHRS and CDR2 YFSETQ. Trimming removed 0 bases at V and 4 bases at J, with 13 bases between. CDR3 protein: CASSLDPGLGYGYTF. The DNA for the CDR3 is TGCGCCAGCAGCTTGGACCCGGGATTGGGCTATGGCTACACCTTC.

This chain connects TRBV7-9 to TRBJ1-2; the D is unclear. Deletions cut 1 base from V and 1 base from J, with 10 bases between. Germline V gives CDR1 SEHNR, CDR2 FQNEAQ (reference sequence). The CDR3 is made up of 15 amino acids. CDR3 nucleotides: TGTGCCAGCAGCTTAGGGCAATGGAGTAACTATGGCTACACCTTC. It codes for CASSLGQWSNYGYTF.

The rearrangement joins TRBV30 to TRBJ2-7; no definite D call. The CDR3 extends over 13 amino acids. The germline V gene encodes CDR1 GTSNPN and CDR2 SVGIG (reference sequence). V was trimmed by 3 bases and J by 7 bases, leaving 16 bases between them. The CDR3 sequence is CAWRGTSIAEQYF. CDR3 in DNA: TGTGCCTGGAGAGGTACCAGTATCGCAGAGCAGTACTTC.

This clone was counted a single time. In DNA form, the CDR3 reads TGCGCCAGCAGCCAAGTGAGTTCTCGGGATGAGCAGTTCTTC. It yields the protein CASSQVSSRDEQFF. V gene TRBV4-1 combines with J gene TRBJ2-1; D gene unclear. V lost 1 base, J lost 8 bases, and 12 bases lay in between. The CDR3 extends over 14 amino acids. CDR1 is MGHRA and CDR2 is YSYEKL in the germline V gene.

The gene calls are TRBV30 and TRBJ2-3; the match to TRBD2 covers 8 bases. Germline CDR1 reads GTSNPN; CDR2 reads SVGIG (reference sequence). The V gene end was trimmed by 5 bases and the J gene end by 5 bases; junction bases not matched to a gene: 12. The CDR3 has 15 residues. CDR3 DNA: TGTGCCTGGGCTTCTGGGCGGGGGGAAATAGATACGCAGTATTTT. It yields the protein CAWASGRGEIDTQYF.

V usage is TRBV5-1 and J usage is TRBJ2-1; D uncertain. CDR1 and CDR2 (germline): SGHRS, YFSETQ. The ends were cut back, 4 bases at V and 3 bases at J, with 14 bases in the middle. This CDR3 has 15 residues. The CDR3 is CASSPDGSNYNEQFF. CDR3 nucleotides: TGCGCCAGCAGCCCGGACGGCTCAAACTACAATGAGCAGTTCTTC.

Sample share makes this clone medium-sized (0.01 to 0.1%). This chain's CDR3 is CASSQEFQGKADTQYF. The CDR3 region has the DNA TGCGCCAGCAGCCAAGAATTTCAGGGGAAGGCAGATACGCAGTATTTT. V usage is TRBV4-1 and J usage is TRBJ2-3; possibly TRBD1 for D (6 bases). Deletions cut 0 bases from V and 4 bases from J, with 14 bases between. Germline CDR1 and CDR2: MGHRA and YSYEKL. This CDR3 has 16 residues.

The V call is TRBV5-6, the J call TRBJ2-7, with D possibly TRBD2 on 6 matching bases. The CDR3 sequence is 15 residues long. V was cut by 2 bases and J by 2 bases, with 14 bases left in between. Looked up from germline, CDR1 is SGHDT and CDR2 is YYEEEE. The CDR3 is CASSFGGGETYEQYF. CDR3 nucleotide sequence: TGTGCCAGCAGCTTTGGTGGCGGGGAGACCTACGAGCAGTACTTC. Filled out from reference TRBV5-6 and TRBJ2-7, the complete variable domain reads DAGVTQSPTHLIKTRGQQVTLRCSPKSGHDTVSWYQQALGQGPQFIFQYYEEEERQRGNFPDRFSGHQFPNYSSELNVNALLLGDSALYLCASSFGGGETYEQYFGPGTRLTVT.

The CDR3 DNA reads TGTGCCAGCAGCGAGGCAGGGCAGAACACTGAAGCTTTCTTT. Residues: CASSEAGQNTEAFF. This chain uses TRBV9 with TRBJ1-1; a weak D match, TRBD1 (5 bases). CDR3 length: 14 amino acids. V was shortened by 3 bases and J by 1 base, with 10 bases between the two germline ends. CDR1 and CDR2 from the germline V gene are SGDLS and YYNGEE.

The chain employs TRBV7-7 and TRBJ2-7; maybe TRBD1 (7 bases). Germline V gives CDR1 SSHAT, CDR2 FNYEAQ (reference sequence). V lost 1 base and J 4 bases, leaving 11 bases between the germline ends. The CDR3 runs 14 residues. This CDR3 reads CASSLGPGGYEQYF. The CDR3 DNA sequence: TGTGCCAGCAGCTTAGGACCAGGGGGGTACGAGCAGTACTTC.

The chain employs TRBV30 and TRBJ1-2, with 8 bases matching TRBD1. The V segment lost 5 bases and the J segment 3 bases; nucleotides outside the gene matches: 8. The CDR3 has 14 amino acids. Germline CDR1 is GTSNPN and CDR2 is SVGIG (reference sequence). CDR3 amino acids: CAWENRGGHYGYTF. CDR3 coding DNA: TGTGCCTGGGAGAACAGGGGGGGTCACTATGGCTACACCTTC.

This chain links TRBV15 with TRBJ2-7; D remains ambiguous. CDR3 length equals 13 residues. V gave up 3 bases and J gave up 3 bases, with 9 bases separating them. The V gene's germline CDR1 is LNHNV and CDR2 YYDKDF (reference sequence). The CDR3 sequence is CATSSGQIYEQYF. CDR3 sequence (DNA): TGTGCCACCAGCAGCGGGCAGATCTACGAGCAGTACTTC.

The chain has TRBV6-5 and TRBJ2-7, with D possibly TRBD1 on 5 matching bases. Germline V gene data show CDR1 as MNHEY and CDR2 as SVGAGI. The CDR3 consists of 13 residues. Trimming took 2 bases from V and 2 from J, leaving 7 bases between them. The CDR3 DNA reads TGTGCCAGCAGTTACAGGGGTCCCTACGAGCAGTACTTC. It codes for CASSYRGPYEQYF.

J is TRBJ1-4 and V is TRBV5-1; a possible D gene is TRBD1 (5 bases). With 3 bases removed from V and 8 bases from J, the gap between germline ends came to 14 bases. The CDR3 loop spans 14 amino acids. Germline CDR1 and CDR2: SGHRS and YFSETQ. Here the CDR3 reads CASSYRDPGEKLFF. CDR3 coding DNA: TGCGCCAGCAGCTACCGGGACCCGGGGGAAAAACTGTTTTTT.

The chain is built from TRBV30 and TRBJ2-1; D may be TRBD2 (5 bases). Per germline, CDR1 GTSNPN and CDR2 SVGIG (reference sequence). Trimming shortened V by 2 bases and J by 8 bases, and 7 bases separated the two germline ends. CDR3 length equals 11 residues. The chain's CDR3 is CAWSKGDEQFF. The CDR3 coding sequence is TGTGCCTGGAGTAAGGGAGATGAGCAGTTCTTC.